The 23 T cell receptor beta chains reported below all come from one sample, sequenced in a study of T cell repertoires in cytomegalovirus infection. TCRdb reprocessed the reads with MiXCR, giving one entry per CDR3 protein. Of around 100,000 distinct CDR3 sequences in the sample, approximately 15% were seen once. The sequenced sample consisted of PBMCs. These receptors all stem from a human donor in good health (CMV status not recorded). Some clones in this sample may be carry-over from other donors' samples.

This clonotype was seen repeatedly, ten times or more. The rearrangement joins TRBV7-2 to TRBJ1-4; D is unresolved. Germline V gene lookup returns CDR1 SGHTA and CDR2 FQGNSA. The CDR3 totals 14 residues. Deletions cut 5 bases from V and 6 bases from J, with 13 bases between. The CDR3 DNA sequence: TGTGCCAGCAGCCCCGGGCCAGTAGATGAAAAACTGTTTTTT. Protein: CASSPGPVDEKLFF. Together with reference TRBV7-2 and TRBJ1-4, the CDR3 gives the full variable domain: GAGVSQSPSNKVTEKGKDVELRCDPISGHTALYWYRQSLGQGLEFLIYFQGNSAPDKSGLPSDRFSAERTGGSVSTLTIQRTQQEDSAVYLCASSPGPVDEKLFFGSGTQLSVL.

This clonotype showed up many times. The chain has TRBV7-2 and TRBJ1-5; 7 bases are a match to TRBD1. The CDR3 length is 13 residues. V trimming: 4 bases; J trimming: 6 bases; junction bases outside the gene matches: 3. Germline values: CDR1 SGHTA, CDR2 FQGNSA. CDR3 bases: TGTGCCAGCAGCTACAGGGGAAGTCAGCCCCAGCATTTT. Its translation is CASSYRGSQPQHF.

This chain connects TRBV10-3 to TRBJ1-2; D not certain. Trimming pared 4 bases from V and 2 bases from J, leaving 11 bases between. The CDR3 sequence is 14 residues long. Germline V CDR1 and CDR2: ENHRY, SYGVKD. The CDR3: CAISGTALNYGYTF. For the CDR3, the DNA is TGTGCCATCAGTGGCACAGCCCTGAACTATGGCTACACCTTC.

This clonotype came up many times. This rearrangement joins TRBV7-6 to TRBJ1-5, with D possibly being TRBD1 (6 bases). There are 13 residues in the CDR3. Trimming left V 3 bases short and J 8 bases short, with 11 bases between. The germline CDR1 and CDR2 sequences are SGHVS and FNYEAQ. The DNA for the CDR3 is TGTGCCAGCAGCTTCGGGGGCGAGGAGCCCCAGCATTTT. This encodes CASSFGGEEPQHF.

The sample holds many counts of this clonotype. This chain connects TRBV2 to TRBJ2-2; D call uncertain. Trimming left V 1 base short and J 4 bases short, with 4 bases between. Germline V gene lookup returns CDR1 SNHLY and CDR2 FYNNEI. This CDR3 region has 13 residues. CDR3 in amino acids: CASSEEPTGELFF. CDR3 bases: TGTGCCAGCAGTGAAGAACCCACCGGGGAGCTGTTTTTT.

This clonotype was recorded a few times. The chain links TRBV20-1 to TRBJ2-5; weak D call: TRBD2 (5 bases). The CDR3 sequence is 14 residues long. Trimming stripped 0 bases from V and 1 base from J, with 9 bases between. Germline values: CDR1 DFQATT, CDR2 SNEGSKA (reference sequence). This CDR3 reads CSARDTLAQETQYF. In nucleotides, the CDR3 is TGCAGTGCTAGAGATACCCTAGCCCAAGAGACCCAGTACTTC.

The rearrangement joins TRBV7-3 to TRBJ2-2; D is tentatively TRBD1 or TRBD2 (5 bases each). V was shortened by 2 bases and J by 1 base, with 11 bases between the two germline ends. Germline V gene sequence: CDR1 SGHTA, CDR2 FQGTGA. The CDR3 runs 16 residues. The CDR3: CASSLGGRRNTGELFF. In DNA form, the CDR3 reads TGTGCCAGCAGCTTAGGGGGACGGAGGAACACCGGGGAGCTGTTTTTT.

The CDR3 region has the DNA TGTGCCAGCAGTCCGAGGGCACCGGGGGCCAACGTCCTGACTTTC. Protein sequence: CASSPRAPGANVLTF. The chain is built from TRBV12-3 or TRBV12-4 and TRBJ2-6, with TRBD2 as a possible D gene (5 bases). Trimming removed 5 bases at V and 4 bases at J, with 12 bases between. The CDR3 contains 15 residues.

This clonotype was detected ten times or more. The chain employs TRBV12-3 or TRBV12-4 and TRBJ1-1, with D uncertain. CDR3 size: 15 residues. Between the trimmed V and J ends, which lost 6 bases and 1 base, there was a span of 15 bases. The CDR3 sequence is CASSPPSRQNTEAFF. CDR3 in DNA: TGTGCCAGCAGCCCCCCTTCTCGACAGAACACTGAAGCTTTCTTT.

This clonotype has just a few counts. The chain carries TRBV6-2 or TRBV6-3 and TRBJ2-3; TRBD2 agrees at 9 bases. The germline CDR1 and CDR2 sequences are MNHEY and SVGEGT. V trimming: 0 bases; J trimming: 4 bases; junction bases outside the gene matches: 17. This CDR3 region has 20 residues. The CDR3: CASSYSKSGSGGPYADTQYF. In DNA form, the CDR3 reads TGTGCCAGCAGTTACTCGAAGAGCGGGAGCGGGGGGCCGTATGCAGATACGCAGTATTTT.

This clonotype was picked up a small number of times. V gene TRBV27 combines with J gene TRBJ2-1, with D perhaps TRBD1 or TRBD2 (5 bases each). Germline CDR1 is MNHEY and CDR2 is SMNVEV (reference sequence). V lost 6 bases, J lost 7 bases, and 22 bases lay in between. The CDR3 runs 16 residues. The CDR3 DNA is TGTGCCAGCAGGGAGAATCGGGATTCAAAGGGGAATGAGCAGTTCTTC. The encoded protein is CASRENRDSKGNEQFF.

Many counts were recorded for this clonotype. The chain carries TRBV5-1 and TRBJ2-1; D remains ambiguous. Germline V gene sequence: CDR1 SGHRS, CDR2 YFSETQ. Trimming removed 2 bases from V and 9 bases from J, with 9 bases in between. The CDR3 covers 12 residues. CDR3: CASSFSLTEQFF. CDR3 nucleotide sequence: TGCGCCAGCAGCTTCTCCCTTACTGAGCAGTTCTTC.

This clonotype was seen at least ten times. The rearrangement uses TRBV7-3 and TRBJ2-2, with TRBD1 as a possible D gene (6 bases). CDR3 length equals 15 residues. From germline, CDR1 is SGHTA and CDR2 FQGTGA. Trimming cost V 5 bases and J 1 base, with 11 bases left between them. In DNA, the CDR3 is TGTGCCAGCAGCCCGCAGGGGATGAACACCGGGGAGCTGTTTTTT. This encodes CASSPQGMNTGELFF.

At least ten counts were recorded for this clonotype. V and J are TRBV7-3 and TRBJ1-3; D not certain. The CDR3 has 15 amino acids. Per the germline V gene, CDR1 is SGHTA and CDR2 is FQGTGA. The V gene lost 5 bases and the J gene lost 4 bases, with 15 bases spanning the gap. In nucleotides, the CDR3 is TGTGCCAGCAGCCCGAATTCCGGACCCGGAAACACCATATATTTT. It is translated as CASSPNSGPGNTIYF.

There are a few counts of this clonotype. The chain uses TRBV29-1 and TRBJ2-2, with 7 bases matching TRBD2. The CDR3 has 11 amino acids. Germline V gene data show CDR1 as SQVTM and CDR2 as ANQGSEA. V lost 6 bases and J lost 5; bases outside the gene matches: 0. The CDR3, as DNA: TGCAGCGTGGGGGGGACCGGGGAGCTGTTTTTT. Residues: CSVGGTGELFF.

This chain links TRBV2 with TRBJ1-5, with TRBD1 matching 9 bases. Germline trimming cut 3 bases from V and 7 bases from J; bases unmatched to any gene: 4. This CDR3 is 14 amino acids long. Per the germline V gene, CDR1 is SNHLY and CDR2 is FYNNEI. In DNA, the CDR3 is TGTGCCAGCAGTGAGGGACAGGGTGAACAGCCCCAGCATTTT. Protein: CASSEGQGEQPQHF.

This clonotype has only a few counts. The chain carries TRBV7-8 and TRBJ1-1; 10 positions agree with TRBD1. Germline V lookup: CDR1 SGHVS, CDR2 FQNEAQ. This CDR3 has 13 amino acids. J gave up 1 base and V 8 bases, and 1 base lay outside the gene matches. CDR3 nucleotide sequence: TGTGCCAGCGGGACAGGGGAGAACACTGAAGCTTTCTTT. It codes for CASGTGENTEAFF.

The table lists this clonotype with a few counts. The V and J genes are TRBV2 and TRBJ2-2, with D possibly matching TRBD1 (6 bases). V dropped 7 bases and J dropped 6 bases, with 15 bases sitting between them. This CDR3 has 14 amino acids. The V gene's germline CDR1 is SNHLY and CDR2 FYNNEI. The CDR3 loop is CASKRVQGAGELFF. The CDR3 DNA reads as TGTGCCAGCAAAAGAGTACAGGGAGCCGGGGAGCTGTTTTTT.

The chain uses TRBV4-3 and TRBJ1-1; no firm D call. The CDR3 contains 15 residues. Germline V CDR1 and CDR2: LGHNA, YSLEER. V gave up 0 bases and J gave up 3 bases, with 11 bases separating them. This CDR3 is CASSQDLGRYTEAFF. For the CDR3, the DNA is TGCGCCAGCAGCCAAGACCTCGGACGCTACACTGAAGCTTTCTTT.

This clonotype was found a few times. V usage is TRBV5-5 and J usage is TRBJ1-4; 7 nucleotides match TRBD1. Trimming cost V 2 bases and J 5 bases; bases outside gene matches: 3. In germline, CDR1 is SGHKS, CDR2 YYEKEE (reference sequence). CDR3 length: 14 residues. As DNA, the CDR3 is TGTGCCAGCAGCTTAAGGGGACAGAATGAAAAACTGTTTTTT. Amino acids: CASSLRGQNEKLFF.

This clonotype has a handful of counts. The J gene is TRBJ2-7, the V gene TRBV7-3; 9 nucleotides line up with TRBD1. Losses at the gene ends were 1 base for V and 0 bases for J; bases not matched to a gene: 1. The CDR3 length is 15 residues. Germline-derived CDR1 and CDR2 are SGHTA and FQGTGA. CDR3 in amino acids: CASSLRGQGSYEQYF. For the CDR3, the DNA is TGTGCCAGCAGCTTAAGGGGACAGGGCTCCTACGAGCAGTACTTC.

This clonotype was picked up many times. V usage is TRBV7-2 and J usage is TRBJ1-2; no firm D call. Per germline, CDR1 SGHTA and CDR2 FQGNSA. The CDR3 runs 13 residues. Deletions cut 0 bases from V and 9 bases from J, with 11 bases between. CDR3 amino acids: CASSLAADTSYTF. The CDR3 DNA reads as TGTGCCAGCAGCTTAGCGGCGGATACGAGCTACACCTTC. Variable domain in full (rest from reference TRBV7-2 and TRBJ1-2): GAGVSQSPSNKVTEKGKDVELRCDPISGHTALYWYRQSLGQGLEFLIYFQGNSAPDKSGLPSDRFSAERTGGSVSTLTIQRTQQEDSAVYLCASSLAADTSYTFGSGTRLTVV.

There are a few counts of this clonotype. At one end, the junction sequence differs from germline, possibly due to a read error. V and J are TRBV7-7 and TRBJ2-1; no firm D call. Germline assignment: CDR1 SSHAT and CDR2 FNYEAQ (reference sequence). This CDR3 comprises 13 residues. The CDR3 DNA reads TGTGCTAGCAGCCGAGATTACTACAATGAGCAGTTCTTC. Residues: CASSRDYYNEQFF.